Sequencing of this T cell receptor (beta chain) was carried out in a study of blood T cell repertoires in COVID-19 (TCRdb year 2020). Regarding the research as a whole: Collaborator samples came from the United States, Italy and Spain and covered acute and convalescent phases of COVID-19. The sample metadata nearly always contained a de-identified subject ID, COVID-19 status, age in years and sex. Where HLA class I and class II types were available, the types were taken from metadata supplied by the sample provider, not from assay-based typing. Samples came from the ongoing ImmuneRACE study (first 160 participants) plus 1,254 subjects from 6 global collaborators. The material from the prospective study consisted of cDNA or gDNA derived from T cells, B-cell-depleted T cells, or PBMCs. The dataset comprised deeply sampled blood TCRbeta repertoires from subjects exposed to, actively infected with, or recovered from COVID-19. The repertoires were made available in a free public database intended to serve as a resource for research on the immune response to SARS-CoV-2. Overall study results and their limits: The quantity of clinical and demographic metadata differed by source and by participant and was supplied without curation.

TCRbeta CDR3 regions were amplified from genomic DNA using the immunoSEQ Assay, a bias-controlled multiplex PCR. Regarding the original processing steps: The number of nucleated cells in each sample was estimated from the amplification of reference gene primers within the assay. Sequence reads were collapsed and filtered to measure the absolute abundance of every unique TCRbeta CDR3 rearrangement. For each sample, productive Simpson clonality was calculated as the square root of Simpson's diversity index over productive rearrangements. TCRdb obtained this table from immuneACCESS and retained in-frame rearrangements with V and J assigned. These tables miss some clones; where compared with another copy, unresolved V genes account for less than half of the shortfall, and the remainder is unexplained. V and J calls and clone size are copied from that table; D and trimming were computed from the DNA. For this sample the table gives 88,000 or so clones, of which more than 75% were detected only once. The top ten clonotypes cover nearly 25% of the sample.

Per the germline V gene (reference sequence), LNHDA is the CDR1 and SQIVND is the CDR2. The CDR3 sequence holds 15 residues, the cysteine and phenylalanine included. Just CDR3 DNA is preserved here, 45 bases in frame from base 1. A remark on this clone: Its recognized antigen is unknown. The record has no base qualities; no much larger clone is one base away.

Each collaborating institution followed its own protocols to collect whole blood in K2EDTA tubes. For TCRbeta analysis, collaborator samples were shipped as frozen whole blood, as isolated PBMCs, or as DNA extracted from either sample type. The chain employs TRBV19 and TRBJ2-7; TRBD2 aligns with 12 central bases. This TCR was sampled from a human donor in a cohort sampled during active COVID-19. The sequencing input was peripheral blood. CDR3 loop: CAAGLAGSRSYEQYF. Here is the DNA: TGTGCGGCAGGACTAGCGGGATCCCGCTCCTACGAGCAGTACTTC.